These 23 T cell receptor beta chains were sequenced from one sample in a study of shared clonotypes between healthy human individuals. The table came from immunoSEQ multiplex PCR; TCRdb's copy has only in-frame clones and leaves some out. The table lists millions of clones, 90% to 95% of them singletons. Sequencing was performed on naive CD4+ T cells from PBMCs. Subset of the sample: CD45RA+ positively selected. The receptors stem from a man younger than 30 in good health. Some clones in this sample may be carry-over from other donors' samples.

DNA of the CDR3: TGTGCCAGCAGTCTCCGGGGACAGGGGGGAGCTGGGCAGTATTTT. This translates into CASSLRGQGGAGQYF. The rearrangement links TRBV2 to TRBJ2-3, with 11 bases aligning to TRBD1. CDR3 length: 15 amino acids. Looked up from germline, CDR1 is SNHLY and CDR2 is FYNNEI. V lost 5 bases to trimming and J lost 11 bases; unmatched junction nucleotides: 12.

This chain uses TRBV28 with TRBJ2-5, with 7 bases lining up with TRBD1. CDR1 MDHEN and CDR2 SYDVKM come from the germline V gene. The CDR3 runs 15 residues. Germline trimming cut 6 bases from V and 0 bases from J; bases unmatched to any gene: 7. Here the CDR3 DNA reads TGTGCCAGCAGCCTCCGGACAGGCTACCAAGAGACCCAGTACTTC. It specifies CASSLRTGYQETQYF.

A word on this clone: The sample holds other DNA sequences that translate to the same CDR3. The rearrangement links TRBV27 to TRBJ1-1; no firm D call. Trimming cost V 3 bases and J 0 bases, with 5 bases left between them. The germline V gene has CDR1 MNHEY and CDR2 SMNVEV (reference sequence). This CDR3 contains 13 residues. CDR3 bases: TGTGCCAGCAGTTTCACAGTGAACACTGAAGCTTTCTTT. Its protein is CASSFTVNTEAFF.

The chain joins TRBV30 to TRBJ1-2; D unresolved. Germline V gene lookup returns CDR1 GTSNPN and CDR2 SVGIG (reference sequence). The CDR3 totals 13 residues. Trimming cost V 1 base and J 5 bases, with 11 bases left between them. The CDR3 coding sequence is TGTGCCTGGAGTGCCCCCCGAGGATATGGCTACACCTTC. Residues: CAWSAPRGYGYTF.

The V gene is TRBV5-5, the J gene TRBJ2-5, with 10 bases lining up with TRBD2. CDR1 is SGHKS, CDR2 YYEKEE, per germline (reference sequence). V gave up 1 base and J gave up 4 bases; unmatched junction bases: 10. The CDR3 loop spans 17 amino acids. CDR3 region: CASSLSSSGSYVETQYF. The CDR3 DNA follows: TGTGCCAGCAGCTTGTCATCTAGCGGGAGTTATGTAGAGACCCAGTACTTC.

DNA of the CDR3: TGCAGTGCTCGGCGACTAGCAGAGCAGTTCTTC. This sequence encodes CSARRLAEQFF. This chain links TRBV20-1 with TRBJ2-1; 7 bases map to TRBD2. After removal of 5 bases from V and 10 bases from J, the junction contained 5 bases not matched to a gene. Germline V CDR1 and CDR2: DFQATT, SNEGSKA (reference sequence). This CDR3 is 11 amino acids long.

The chain links TRBV28 to TRBJ2-1; D tentatively reads TRBD1 or TRBD2 (5 bases each). CDR1 and CDR2 from the germline V gene are MDHEN and SYDVKM. Trimming took off 6 bases at V and 3 bases at J, with 18 bases between the two ends. The CDR3 contains 16 residues. CDR3 DNA sequence: TGTGCCAGCAGCCGGGGACGGAGATCTTACTACAATGAGCAGTTCTTC. It codes for CASSRGRRSYYNEQFF.

This chain joins TRBV10-1 and TRBJ2-7, with 14 bases that match TRBD2. The CDR3 spans 16 residues. CDR1 and CDR2 (germline): WNHNN, SYGVQD (reference sequence). V was pared by 2 bases and J by 5 bases, with 5 bases of the junction left unmatched. CDR3 sequence reads: CASSEATSGRVDEQYF. CDR3 coding DNA: TGCGCCAGCAGTGAGGCGACTAGCGGGAGGGTTGACGAGCAGTACTTC.

With regard to this clone: This same CDR3 is encoded by further DNA sequences in the sample. The CDR3 is CASSFRGNYGYTF. CDR3 DNA sequence: TGTGCCAGCAGTTTTCGGGGAAACTATGGCTACACCTTC. This chain joins TRBV27 and TRBJ1-2; D gene ambiguous. The CDR3 loop spans 13 amino acids. The germline V gene encodes CDR1 MNHEY and CDR2 SMNVEV (reference sequence). The V gene lost 3 bases and the J gene lost 2 bases, with 7 bases spanning the gap.

The CDR3 region is CASSLAMGSGANVLTF. CDR3 bases: TGCGCCAGCAGCTTGGCCATGGGCTCTGGGGCCAACGTCCTGACTTTC. The chain combines TRBV5-1 with TRBJ2-6; D not resolved. V lost 0 bases and J lost 0, with 7 bases in between. Germline CDR1 SGHRS, CDR2 YFSETQ. The CDR3 runs 16 residues.

The V gene is TRBV6-5, the J gene TRBJ1-4; 7 bases align to TRBD1. The CDR3 spans 14 residues. From germline, CDR1 is MNHEY and CDR2 SVGAGI. V trimming: 6 bases; J trimming: 6 bases; junction bases outside the gene matches: 7. CDR3 in DNA: TGTGCCAGCAGCCTACAGGGGAAGGATGAAAAACTGTTTTTT. Its translation: CASSLQGKDEKLFF.

The CDR3 sequence: CASSVGMSTYEQYF. The CDR3 bases are TGTGCCAGCAGCGTAGGTATGAGTACCTACGAGCAGTACTTC. J is TRBJ2-7 and V is TRBV9; D call uncertain. Trimming removed 0 bases from V and 2 bases from J, with 9 bases in between. The CDR3 has 14 residues. CDR1 is SGDLS, CDR2 YYNGEE, per germline.

Remarks on this clone: This is likely a read error, given that the CDR3 carries no conserved phenylalanine or tryptophan at its end. The DNA is left out, because the CDR3 cannot be placed on it with certainty; the CDR3 is given as TCRdb lists it. V usage is TRBV15 and J usage is TRBJ2-7; TRBD1, the table's D call, lacks a check against the DNA. The CDR3 totals 13 residues, both ends included. Looked up from germline, CDR1 is LNHNV and CDR2 is YYDKDF (reference sequence). CDR3 residues: CATSRDIGGELTP.

The V and J genes are TRBV4-2 and TRBJ2-5; D not resolved. V shed 4 bases and J shed 1 base, with 13 bases lying between them. In germline, CDR1 is LGHNA, CDR2 YNFKEQ. The CDR3 runs to 15 residues. The CDR3 region has the DNA TGTGCCAGCAGCCGATCGCTTGGCACCCAAGAGACCCAGTACTTC. Protein sequence: CASSRSLGTQETQYF.

This clone was recorded once. This chain links TRBV27 with TRBJ1-1, with 11 bases matching TRBD1. V lost 4 bases and J lost 13; bases outside the gene matches: 8. The CDR3 covers 13 residues. Germline V gene data show CDR1 as MNHEY and CDR2 as SMNVEV (reference sequence). CDR3 sequence reads: CASSWDRGGFGFF. CDR3 sequence (DNA): TGTGCCAGCAGTTGGGACAGGGGGGGATTTGGTTTCTTT.

The CDR3 nucleotides read TGCGCCAGCAGCTGGGGACAGCAAGCAACTAATGAAAAACTGTTTTTT. Translation gives CASSWGQQATNEKLFF. The chain has TRBV5-1 and TRBJ1-4; 7 positions agree with TRBD1. Germline CDR1 reads SGHRS; CDR2 reads YFSETQ. This CDR3 has 16 residues. After removal of 3 bases from V and 0 bases from J, the junction contained 5 bases not matched to a gene.

The V call is TRBV7-3, the J call TRBJ2-1, with D tentatively TRBD2 (5 bases). The CDR3 totals 12 residues. Germline assignment: CDR1 SGHTA and CDR2 FQGTGA. The V and J ends lost 3 bases and 10 bases respectively, with 10 bases between them. The CDR3 region has the DNA TGTGCCAGCAGCTTCGGGATCGGGGAGCAGTTCTTC. Translated, it gives CASSFGIGEQFF.

This clone was found once. The J gene is TRBJ2-1, the V gene TRBV28, with a possible D match to TRBD2 (6 bases). From germline, CDR1 is MDHEN and CDR2 SYDVKM. The CDR3 totals 15 residues. V was pared by 8 bases and J by 4 bases, with 18 bases between. This CDR3 reads CASCKNSGLYNEQFF. The CDR3 nucleotides read TGTGCCAGCTGCAAAAATTCGGGACTTTACAATGAGCAGTTCTTC.

About this clone itself: This specimen includes other DNA sequences encoding the same CDR3. This chain connects TRBV7-3 to TRBJ2-5, with D perhaps TRBD2 (6 bases). The V gene lost 2 bases and the J gene lost 5 bases, with 12 bases spanning the gap. Germline lookup yields CDR1 SGHTA and CDR2 FQGTGA. The CDR3 runs 14 residues. CDR3: CASSLSGRLETQYF. CDR3 nucleotide sequence: TGTGCCAGCAGCTTATCAGGGAGGTTGGAGACCCAGTACTTC.

The J gene is TRBJ2-7, the V gene TRBV5-6; the D gene is possibly TRBD2 (5 bases). The V end was cut by 0 bases, the J end by 5 bases, with 6 bases between. CDR1 and CDR2 (germline): SGHDT, YYEEEE. CDR3 length equals 12 residues. DNA for the CDR3: TGTGCCAGCAGCTTGGTGGAGGACGAGCAGTACTTC. Its translation is CASSLVEDEQYF.

J is TRBJ2-7 and V is TRBV29-1; 9 bases map to TRBD2. The CDR3 length is 13 residues. Germline V lookup: CDR1 SQVTM, CDR2 ANQGSEA. J gave up 2 bases and V 5 bases, and 4 bases lay outside the gene matches. Here the CDR3 reads CSVFASGAYEQYF. In DNA form, the CDR3 reads TGCAGCGTTTTCGCTAGCGGGGCCTACGAGCAGTACTTC.

The V call is TRBV7-2, the J call TRBJ2-3; unclear D gene. CDR1 and CDR2 from the germline V gene are SGHTA and FQGNSA. The length of the CDR3 is 16 residues. V gave up 2 bases and J gave up 2 bases, with 14 bases separating them. CDR3 in amino acids: CASSLTLGLFTDTQYF. The CDR3, as DNA: TGTGCCAGCAGCTTAACCCTTGGCCTCTTCACAGATACGCAGTATTTT. The full variable domain, in which reference TRBV7-2 and TRBJ2-3 provide the parts outside the CDR3, is GAGVSQSPSNKVTEKGKDVELRCDPISGHTALYWYRQSLGQGLEFLIYFQGNSAPDKSGLPSDRFSAERTGGSVSTLTIQRTQQEDSAVYLCASSLTLGLFTDTQYFGPGTRLTVL.

This clone showed up just once. V is TRBV28 and J is TRBJ2-7, with a possible D match to TRBD2 (6 bases). The CDR3 is made up of 14 amino acids. Trimming took off 10 bases at V and 6 bases at J, with 22 bases between the two ends. CDR1 is MDHEN and CDR2 is SYDVKM in the germline V gene. This chain's CDR3 is CAIKAVAGTREQYF. Here the CDR3 DNA reads TGTGCCATCAAGGCTGTGGCGGGAACCCGCGAGCAGTACTTC. The variable domain in full, with the rest retrieved from reference TRBV28 and TRBJ2-7, is DVKVTQSSRYLVKRTGEKVFLECVQDMDHENMFWYRQDPGLGLRLIYFSYDVKMKEKGDIPEGYSVSREKKERFSLILESASTNQTSMYLCAIKAVAGTREQYFGPGTRLTVT.